This TCR beta chain stems from a study of cytomegalovirus exposure and HLA in healthy donors. Study details: As released early, the data held roughly 85 million unique TCRs from HLA-typed donors. The study placed about four fifths of its 350 to 450 genotyped donors in the Caucasian-associated ancestry cluster.

The table lists this clone with a few counts. The target antigen is unknown. Findings of the study overall: A missense variant in DCLRE1C was later tied to TCR beta V- and J-gene trimming. An analysis that came later showed most CMV-associated TCR beta chains appearing HLA-restricted.

Researchers ran the PCR with 60 Vbeta and 13 Jbeta primers. TCRdb's table, derived via immunoSEQ multiplex PCR, lists solely in-frame clones and lacks some. The sample lists under 140,000 clones, less than 85% occurring once. The sequence came from a man under 40 in good health and CMV-seropositive. The sample consisted of PBMCs.

CDR3 sequence (DNA): TGTGCCAGTGATCCCGGGACAGTGAATGAAAAACTGTTTTTT. Translated: CASDPGTVNEKLFF. This chain joins TRBV19 and TRBJ1-4, with 7 positions matching TRBD1. This CDR3 region has 14 residues. Germline V gene sequence: CDR1 LNHDA, CDR2 SQIVND (reference sequence). V gave up 8 bases and J gave up 5 bases; unmatched junction bases: 8.